Sequencing of this TCR beta chain was carried out in a study of identifying expanded T cells in peripheral blood. TCRdb keeps only in-frame clones here, not all; method: immunoSEQ multiplex PCR. The data hold about 100,000 clones, with about 87% observed a single time. The germline gives CDR1 SGHVS, CDR2 FQNEAQ. Trimming took 6 bases from V and 3 from J, leaving 9 bases between them. There are 13 residues in the CDR3. The receptor's source is a person between 18 and 75 years old in good health. Sequencing input: blood. The chain is built from TRBV7-8 and TRBJ1-5; D is perhaps TRBD1 (5 bases). The CDR3 region is CASRSTDNQPQHF. In nucleotides, the CDR3 is TGTGCCAGCAGATCGACAGACAATCAGCCCCAGCATTTT. Complete variable domain (other parts from reference TRBV7-8 and TRBJ1-5): GAGVSQSPRYKVAKRGQDVALRCDPISGHVSLFWYQQALGQGPEFLTYFQNEAQLDKSGLPSDRFFAERPEGSVSTLKIQRTQQEDSAVYLCASRSTDNQPQHFGDGTRLSIL.